A selection of T cell receptor beta chains follows, all from one sample in a study of blood T cell repertoires in COVID-19. Method: immunoSEQ multiplex PCR; TCRdb's copy keeps in-frame clones and lacks some. Of about 150,000 clones detected, approximately 91% appear once; the ten largest clones hold 2.4%. Sequenced material: peripheral blood. The receptors were gathered from a woman in her 70s with acute or convalescent COVID-19. Each CDR3 is given with its conserved first and last residue. The D gene is left open where the match is weak. Not all rows give a size; the values are once, few, many and, for expanded clones, a class.

clone size	V gene	J gene	D gene	CDR3 DNA	CDR3 protein
.	TRBV28	TRBJ2-5	TRBD2	TGTGCCAGCAGTTTGTTCGATCTAGCGGGGGGCTTAGAAGAGACCCAGTACTTC	CASSLFDLAGGLEETQYF
.	TRBV25-1	TRBJ1-2	TRBD1	TGTGCCAGCAGCGTGGACAGGTTCTATGGCTACACCTTC	CASSVDRFYGYTF
.	TRBV5-5	TRBJ2-2	.	TGTGCCAGCAGCTTCCCCGGTAGGGGAACGAACACCGGGGAGCTGTTTTTT	CASSFPGRGTNTGELFF
.	TRBV7-9	TRBJ2-3	.	TGTGCCAGCAGCTTCGAGGGGGGCACAGATACGCAGTATTTT	CASSFEGGTDTQYF
few	TRBV2	TRBJ1-2	TRBD1	TGTGCCAGCAATGCAGGGACAGGGGTTAACTATGGCTACACCTTC	CASNAGTGVNYGYTF
.	TRBV28	TRBJ1-2	TRBD1	TGTGCCAGCAGTAGGGGGACAGGGACCCACTATGGCTACACCTTC	CASSRGTGTHYGYTF
.	TRBV11-2	TRBJ1-1	.	TGTGCCAGCAGCTTAGATCCTCACAGGGAGAACACTGAAGCTTTCTTT	CASSLDPHRENTEAFF
once	TRBV5-5	TRBJ1-1	.	TGTGCCAGCAGGGCCCCGAACACTGAAGCTTTCTTT	CASRAPNTEAFF
.	TRBV7-2	TRBJ1-1	.	TGTGCCAGCAGCTTAGTCCTCCTTGTTGAGGCTTTCTTT	CASSLVLLVEAFF
.	TRBV7-2	TRBJ2-3	TRBD2	TGTGCCAGCAGCTCGACCGGGGGGGCCTTGGGTGATACGCAGTATTTT	CASSSTGGALGDTQYF
once	TRBV20-1	TRBJ1-3	.	TGCAGTGCTAGTATATCCCTCTCTGGAAACACCATATATTTT	CSASISLSGNTIYF
.	TRBV28	TRBJ1-1	.	TGTGCCAGCAACTCCGGGGGGGCGAACACTGAAGCTTTCTTT	CASNSGGANTEAFF
.	TRBV5-1	TRBJ1-1	.	TGCGCCAGCCGTGTGACAGCCGGCGTCCCGAACACTGAAGCTTTCTTT	CASRVTAGVPNTEAFF
.	TRBV19	TRBJ1-5	TRBD1	TGTGCCAGTAGCAACCGGGACAGGGACAATCAGCCCCAGCATTTT	CASSNRDRDNQPQHF
.	TRBV28	TRBJ1-3	.	TGTGCCAGCAGCCTTATCTCTGGAAACACCATATATTTT	CASSLISGNTIYF
.	TRBV27	TRBJ1-6	TRBD1	TGTGCCAGCAGTTGGACAGGGGCCGGTAATTCACCCCTCCACTTT	CASSWTGAGNSPLHF
.	TRBV7-6	TRBJ2-1	TRBD2	TGTGCCAGCAGCTTAGGCGGGGGGACGAGCTCCTACAATGAGCAGTTCTTC	CASSLGGGTSSYNEQFF
few	TRBV27	TRBJ1-2	.	TGTGCCAGCAGTACCCGCGGAGGGAACTATGGCTACACCTTC	CASSTRGGNYGYTF